This entry features one T cell receptor (beta chain) sequence. Its cognate antigen is unknown. The method was immunoSEQ multiplex PCR; TCRdb's version includes in-frame clones alone and lacks a portion of them. The sample includes hundreds of thousands of clones, approximately 80% of them seen just once. J was trimmed by 2 bases and V by 4 bases; bases with no gene match: 8. Germline-derived CDR1 and CDR2 are SGHVS and FNYEAQ. The CDR3 consists of 16 residues. This record comes from a study of cytomegalovirus exposure and HLA in healthy donors. The study's findings and limits: Rarity marked most TCR sequences, yet some public TCRs occurred in many donors. High specificity and sensitivity for cytomegalovirus status were reported for the classifier. A list of roughly 160 TCR beta chains associated with cytomegalovirus was given.

The TCR sequence derives from a woman between 25 and 40 years old in good health and CMV-seropositive. This chain joins TRBV7-6 and TRBJ2-7; TRBD1 agrees at 10 bases. The sequencing sample was made of PBMCs. DNA for the CDR3: TGTGCCAGCAGCTGGGGGACGGGACAGGGGCCCTACGAGCAGTACTTC. Translated: CASSWGTGQGPYEQYF.